This T cell receptor beta chain comes out of a study of CD8 T cells in ankylosing spondylitis. Study findings and constraints: Significant enrichment of disease-linked clones was reported in matched ankylosing spondylitis synovial fluid.

In making TCR beta libraries, quantitative 5'-RACE with molecular barcodes was used. MiXCR, applied by TCRdb to the 5' RACE reads, yields one record per CDR3 protein. The sample contains 200,000 or so distinct CDR3 sequences, 10% to 15% of which appear only once. This clonotype was observed a handful of times. Its antigen is unknown. Sequencing was done on a sample of blood, either unsorted or a sorted T cell fraction (not recorded which). This TCR was sampled from a female donor with ankylosing spondylitis or in good health (not recorded which).

In nucleotides, the CDR3 is TGTGCCAGCAGCCGGGTTCTACAGGGGAGCCAAGAGACCCAGTACTTC. The encoded protein is CASSRVLQGSQETQYF. The genes are TRBV4-2 and TRBJ2-5, with 7 bases matching TRBD1. The CDR3 length is 16 residues. Losses at the gene ends were 4 bases for V and 1 base for J; bases not matched to a gene: 9. The V gene's germline CDR1 is LGHNA and CDR2 YNFKEQ.